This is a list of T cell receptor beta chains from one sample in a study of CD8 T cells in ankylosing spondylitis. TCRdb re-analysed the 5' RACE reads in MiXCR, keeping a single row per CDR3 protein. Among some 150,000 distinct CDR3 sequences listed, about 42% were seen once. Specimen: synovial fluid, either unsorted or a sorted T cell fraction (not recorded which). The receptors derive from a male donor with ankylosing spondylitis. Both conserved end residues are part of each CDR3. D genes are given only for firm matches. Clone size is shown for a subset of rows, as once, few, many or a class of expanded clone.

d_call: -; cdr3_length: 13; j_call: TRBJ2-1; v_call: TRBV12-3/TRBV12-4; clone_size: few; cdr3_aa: CASGYTRKNEQFF; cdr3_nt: TGTGCCAGCGGCTATACAAGGAAGAATGAGCAGTTCTTC
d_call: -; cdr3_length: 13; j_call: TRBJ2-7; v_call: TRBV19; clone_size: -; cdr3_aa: CASSLRSFYEQYF; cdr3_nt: TGTGCCAGTAGCCTTCGGTCTTTCTACGAGCAGTACTTC
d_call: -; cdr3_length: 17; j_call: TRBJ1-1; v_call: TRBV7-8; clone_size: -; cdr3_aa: CASSLHTLKYLNTEAFF; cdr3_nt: TGTGCCAGCAGCTTACATACACTCAAATATCTGAACACTGAAGCTTTCTTT
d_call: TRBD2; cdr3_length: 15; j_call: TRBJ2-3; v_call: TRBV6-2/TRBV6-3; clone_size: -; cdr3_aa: CASSPSSGGADTQYF; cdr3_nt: TGTGCCAGCAGTCCAAGCAGCGGGGGGGCAGATACGCAGTATTTT
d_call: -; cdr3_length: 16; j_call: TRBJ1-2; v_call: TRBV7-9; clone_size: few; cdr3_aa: CASSLEDGRAGYGYTF; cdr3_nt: TGTGCCAGCAGCTTAGAGGACGGCAGGGCGGGGTATGGCTACACCTTC
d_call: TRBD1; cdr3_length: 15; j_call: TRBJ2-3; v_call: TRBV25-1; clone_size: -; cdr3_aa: CASSESGGQTDTQYF; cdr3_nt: TGTGCCAGCAGTGAATCAGGGGGCCAAACAGATACGCAGTATTTT
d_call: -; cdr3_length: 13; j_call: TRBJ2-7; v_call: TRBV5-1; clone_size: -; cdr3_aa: CASSFTGRRGQYF; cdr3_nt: TGCGCCAGCAGCTTCACTGGCCGACGCGGGCAGTACTTC
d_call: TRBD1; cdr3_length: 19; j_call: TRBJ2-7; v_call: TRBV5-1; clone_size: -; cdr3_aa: CASSSQDREVTPIPYEQYF; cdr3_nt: TGCGCCAGCAGCTCGCAGGACAGGGAGGTTACCCCAATCCCCTACGAGCAGTACTTC
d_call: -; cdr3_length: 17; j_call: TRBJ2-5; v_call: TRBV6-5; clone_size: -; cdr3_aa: CASSFQFGRQAIETQYF; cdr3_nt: TGTGCCAGCAGTTTCCAGTTTGGGAGGCAGGCGATCGAGACCCAGTACTTC
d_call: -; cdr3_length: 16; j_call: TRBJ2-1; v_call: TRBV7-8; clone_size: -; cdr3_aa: CASSFVRQRVCNEQFF; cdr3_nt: TGTGCCAGCAGCTTTGTTCGGCAAAGGGTCTGCAATGAGCAGTTCTTC
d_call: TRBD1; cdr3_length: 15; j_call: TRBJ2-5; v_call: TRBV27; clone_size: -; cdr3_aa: CASSLGTGAVETQYF; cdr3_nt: TGTGCCAGCAGTTTGGGAACAGGGGCGGTGGAGACCCAGTACTTC
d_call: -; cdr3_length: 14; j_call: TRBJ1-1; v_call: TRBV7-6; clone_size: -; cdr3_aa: CASSLPGDGTEAFF; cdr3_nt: TGTGCCAGCAGCTTACCGGGTGACGGCACTGAAGCTTTCTTT
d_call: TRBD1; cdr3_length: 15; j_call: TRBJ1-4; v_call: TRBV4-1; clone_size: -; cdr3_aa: CASSSRDRGWEKLFF; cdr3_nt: TGCGCCAGCAGCTCCCGGGACAGGGGATGGGAAAAACTGTTTTTT
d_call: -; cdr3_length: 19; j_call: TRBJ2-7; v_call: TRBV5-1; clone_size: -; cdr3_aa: CASSPGAPGTTRRSYEQYF; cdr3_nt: TGCGCCAGCAGCCCGGGGGCCCCCGGGACCACAAGGAGGTCCTACGAGCAGTACTTC
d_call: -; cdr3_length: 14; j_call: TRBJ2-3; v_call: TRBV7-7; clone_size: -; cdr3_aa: CASSRLGESDTQYF; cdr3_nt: TGTGCTAGCAGCCGCCTCGGGGAATCAGATACGCAGTATTTT
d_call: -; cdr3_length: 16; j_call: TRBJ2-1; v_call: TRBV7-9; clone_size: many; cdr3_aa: CASSPRDQSSYNEQFF; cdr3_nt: TGTGCCAGCAGCCCCCGGGACCAGAGCTCCTACAATGAGCAGTTCTTC